This entry lists 29 T cell receptor beta chains sequenced from one sample in a study of identical twins. One entry per CDR3 protein, called by TCRdb with MiXCR from the 5' RACE reads. The sample yields nearly 900,000 distinct CDR3 sequences, roughly an eighth seen once. These data were likewise used in another study, on yellow fever vaccine responses in identical twins.

Source material: PBMCs. These receptors all stem from a young woman in good health.

The rearrangement joins TRBV13 to TRBJ2-1; the D is unclear. Trimming cost V 6 bases and J 3 bases, with 6 bases left between them. CDR1 and CDR2 (germline): PRHDT, FYEKMQ (reference sequence). CDR3 length equals 12 residues. CDR3 coding DNA: TGTGCCAGCAGGTCCCTCTACAATGAGCAGTTCTTC. It yields the protein CASRSLYNEQFF.

This clonotype was seen many times. This chain connects TRBV28 to TRBJ2-4; D perhaps matches TRBD1 (6 bases). V was cut by 5 bases and J by 0 bases, with 17 bases left in between. Germline CDR1 and CDR2: MDHEN and SYDVKM. The CDR3 is 17 residues long. CDR3 amino acids: CASSPRGRTLAKNIQYF. CDR3 nucleotides: TGTGCCAGCAGTCCCAGGGGCCGGACTTTAGCCAAAAACATTCAGTACTTC.

This chain uses TRBV6-5 with TRBJ2-5; D is unclear. The CDR3 has 15 amino acids. Deletions cut 4 bases from V and 5 bases from J, with 17 bases between. Germline V CDR1 and CDR2: MNHEY, SVGAGI. Written as DNA, the CDR3 is TGTGCCAGCAGTTCCCATGAAGACCCCAGCGAGACCCAGTACTTC. This encodes CASSSHEDPSETQYF.

The gene calls are TRBV12-5 and TRBJ2-6; D is unresolved. The length of the CDR3 is 13 residues. CDR1 and CDR2 (germline): LGHNT, FRNRAP. Trimming shortened V by 7 bases and J by 4 bases, and 8 bases separated the two germline ends. CDR3 DNA sequence: TGTGCTAGTGCCAGAAGCGGGGCCAACGTCCTGACTTTC. Translation: CASARSGANVLTF.

This sequence joins TRBV29-1 and TRBJ2-7; 8 bases match TRBD1. CDR1 is SQVTM, CDR2 ANQGSEA, per germline. V lost 1 base, J lost 0 bases, and 2 bases stayed unmatched. The CDR3 consists of 14 residues. The CDR3 region is CSVEGRGPSYEQYF. The CDR3 DNA follows: TGCAGCGTTGAAGGCAGGGGGCCCTCCTACGAGCAGTACTTC.

The DNA of the CDR3 is TGCGCCAGCAGCCCCAGGGTCCCTTCTGACGACGAGCAGTACTTC. It specifies CASSPRVPSDDEQYF. The chain recombines TRBV4-1 with TRBJ2-7; possible D gene TRBD1, 5 bases. This CDR3 comprises 15 residues. V was trimmed by 4 bases and J by 5 bases, leaving 18 bases between them. Germline CDR1 reads MGHRA; CDR2 reads YSYEKL.

The chain combines TRBV10-3 with TRBJ1-5; D not resolved. The CDR3 consists of 13 residues. V lost 4 bases to trimming and J lost 3 bases, with 7 bases between them. Germline-derived CDR1 and CDR2 are ENHRY and SYGVKD. The CDR3 region has the DNA TGTGCCATCAGTGCCGGTGACAATCAGCCCCAGCATTTT. Its translation: CAISAGDNQPQHF.

This chain connects TRBV5-4 to TRBJ2-3; 10 nucleotides match TRBD2. Trimming took 4 bases from V and 5 from J; bases not matched to a gene: 10. The CDR3 has 16 residues. CDR1 is SGHNT, CDR2 YYREEE, per germline (reference sequence). The CDR3 spells CASSHQSSGGIDTQYF. The CDR3 region has the DNA TGTGCCAGCAGCCACCAATCTAGCGGGGGAATAGATACGCAGTATTTT. The full variable domain, completed using reference TRBV5-4 and TRBJ2-3, is ETGVTQSPTHLIKTRGQQVTLRCSSQSGHNTVSWYQQALGQGPQFIFQYYREEENGRGNFPPRFSGLQFPNYSSELNVNALELDDSALYLCASSHQSSGGIDTQYFGPGTRLTVL.

This clonotype has more than one count but fewer than ten. This rearrangement joins TRBV3-1 to TRBJ1-1, with 9 bases that match TRBD1. This CDR3 is 16 amino acids long. Germline V lookup: CDR1 LGHDT, CDR2 YNNKEL (reference sequence). J gave up 0 bases and V 1 base, and 3 bases lay outside the gene matches. The CDR3 DNA is TGTGCCAGCAGCCAAGGGACAGGGGTGCTGAACACTGAAGCTTTCTTT. Translating gives CASSQGTGVLNTEAFF. The whole variable domain, filled in from reference TRBV3-1 and TRBJ1-1, reads DTAVSQTPKYLVTQMGNDKSIKCEQNLGHDTMYWYKQDSKKFLKIMFSYNNKELIINETVPNRFSPKSPDKAHLNLHINSLELGDSAVYFCASSQGTGVLNTEAFFGQGTRLTVV.

This clonotype was seen repeatedly, ten times or more. The chain carries TRBV5-1 and TRBJ2-1; D is uncertain. The germline CDR1 and CDR2 sequences are SGHRS and YFSETQ. The CDR3 is made up of 14 amino acids. Between the trimmed V and J ends, which lost 0 bases and 9 bases, there was a span of 13 bases. CDR3 DNA: TGCGCCAGCAGCTTGGTTATCGACGGCAGTGAGCAGTTCTTC. It encodes CASSLVIDGSEQFF.

This rearrangement joins TRBV7-9 to TRBJ1-1, with TRBD1 as a possible D gene (5 bases). Germline loops: CDR1 SEHNR, CDR2 FQNEAQ (reference sequence). This CDR3 spans 12 amino acids. The CDR3 spells CATFSGGTEAFF. The DNA for the CDR3 is TGTGCAACGTTTTCGGGGGGCACTGAAGCTTTCTTT.

The CDR3 is CASSQVAGNTEAFF. CDR3 DNA: TGTGCCAGCAGCCAAGTCGCCGGGAACACTGAAGCTTTCTTT. V and J are TRBV14 and TRBJ1-1; no firm D call. The V end lost 1 base, the J end lost 1 base, and 7 bases lay between the germline ends. CDR1 and CDR2 (germline): SGHDN, FVKESK. There are 14 residues in the CDR3.

The chain is built from TRBV5-1 and TRBJ2-1; D assignment may be TRBD1 or TRBD2 (5 bases each). CDR3 length: 17 amino acids. Germline CDR1 SGHRS, CDR2 YFSETQ. Trimming removed 0 bases from V and 10 bases from J, with 23 bases in between. CDR3 DNA: TGCGCCAGCAGCTTGGGGGCCGCGTTCCCATTTGGGGACGAGCAGTTCTTC. Its protein product is CASSLGAAFPFGDEQFF.

This clonotype was seen only a few times. The rearrangement uses TRBV20-1 and TRBJ1-5; the match to TRBD1 covers 8 bases. CDR3 length: 16 amino acids. With 4 bases clipped from V and 1 base from J, the junction kept 9 bases outside the gene matches. Germline-derived CDR1 and CDR2 are DFQATT and SNEGSKA (reference sequence). CDR3 DNA: TGCAGTGCTAAAGGAACAGGGGGTTGGAGCAATCAGCCCCAGCATTTT. It encodes CSAKGTGGWSNQPQHF.

This clonotype was recorded a few times. V gene TRBV4-1 combines with J gene TRBJ2-3, with 8 bases that match TRBD2. Germline V lookup: CDR1 MGHRA, CDR2 YSYEKL. V lost 2 bases and J lost 1; bases outside the gene matches: 5. This CDR3 has 16 residues. This chain's CDR3 is CASSQLMTSGTDTQYF. The CDR3 region has the DNA TGCGCCAGCAGCCAACTAATGACTAGCGGCACAGATACGCAGTATTTT.

Many counts were recorded for this clonotype. The chain has TRBV12-3 or TRBV12-4 and TRBJ2-3; 7 nucleotides agree with TRBD1. Unmatched junction bases numbered 8, after V lost 5 bases and J lost 3 bases. This CDR3 is 15 amino acids long. The CDR3 coding sequence is TGTGCCAGCAGTGTCTACAGGGGTGGGACAGATACGCAGTATTTT. This codes for CASSVYRGGTDTQYF.

This clonotype was seen repeatedly, ten times or more. The chain recombines TRBV29-1 with TRBJ1-5, with D possibly being TRBD1 (6 bases). In germline, CDR1 is SQVTM, CDR2 ANQGSEA. V gave up 6 bases and J gave up 9 bases, with 15 bases separating them. This CDR3 spans 12 amino acids. The CDR3 here is CSVVVGAGPQHF. As DNA, the CDR3 is TGCAGCGTCGTAGTGGGGGCTGGGCCCCAGCATTTT.

This clonotype was recorded a few times. The chain uses TRBV6-1 and TRBJ1-3, with D tentatively TRBD1 (6 bases). Germline V lookup: CDR1 MNHNS, CDR2 SASEGT. The CDR3 has 17 residues. V lost 7 bases and J 0 bases, leaving 19 bases between the germline ends. The DNA for the CDR3 is TGTGCCAGCACCAGTTTGGGTGGGGGGCACTCTGGAAACACCATATATTTT. Encoded protein: CASTSLGGGHSGNTIYF.

This clonotype was seen repeatedly, ten times or more. The chain combines TRBV5-5 with TRBJ2-3; D gene unclear. This CDR3 region has 14 residues. V lost 4 bases to trimming and J lost 2 bases, with 11 bases between them. CDR1 and CDR2 (germline): SGHKS, YYEKEE (reference sequence). The CDR3 nucleotides read TGTGCCAGCAGCCCCGGGCCTACCACAGATACGCAGTATTTT. Its translation is CASSPGPTTDTQYF.

This sequence joins TRBV2 and TRBJ2-5; TRBD2 matches at 8 bases. Germline assignment: CDR1 SNHLY and CDR2 FYNNEI. V shed 11 bases, J shed 5 bases, and the junction held 25 bases outside the gene matches. The CDR3 is made up of 18 amino acids. This CDR3 reads CAFSFQLGGGGLLETQYF. The DNA of the CDR3 is TGTGCCTTCAGTTTTCAGTTGGGTGGCGGGGGGTTACTGGAGACCCAGTACTTC.

The chain employs TRBV4-1 and TRBJ1-4, with 9 bases aligning to TRBD1. The J segment lost 16 bases and the V segment lost 1 base, leaving 7 bases of the junction unmatched. Germline V CDR1 and CDR2: MGHRA, YSYEKL. CDR3 length equals 13 residues. The CDR3 sequence is CASSQGGQGKRFF. Written as DNA, the CDR3 is TGCGCCAGCAGCCAAGGGGGACAGGGAAAAAGGTTTTTT.

The chain uses TRBV20-1 and TRBJ2-3; possibly TRBD2 for D (5 bases). Between the trimmed V and J ends, which lost 6 bases and 2 bases, there was a span of 15 bases. Germline lookup yields CDR1 DFQATT and CDR2 SNEGSKA (reference sequence). The CDR3 contains 14 residues. The CDR3 here is CSASDYQSTDTQYF. CDR3 nucleotides: TGCAGTGCCAGCGACTACCAATCCACAGATACGCAGTATTTT.

The chain uses TRBV4-1 and TRBJ2-1; 8 bases fit TRBD2. The V gene end was trimmed by 0 bases and the J gene end by 8 bases; junction bases not matched to a gene: 9. The V gene's germline CDR1 is MGHRA and CDR2 YSYEKL. This CDR3 comprises 16 residues. The CDR3 nucleotides read TGCGCCAGCAGCCAAGAACGGGGGGGCGGGCTTGATGAGCAGTTCTTC. Amino acid sequence: CASSQERGGGLDEQFF.

The gene calls are TRBV5-1 and TRBJ2-2; the match to TRBD1 covers 8 bases. The J segment lost 4 bases and the V segment lost 4 bases, leaving 9 bases of the junction unmatched. The CDR3 is 16 residues long. Germline V gene data show CDR1 as SGHRS and CDR2 as YFSETQ. DNA of the CDR3: TGCGCCAGCAGCCCCCAGACAGGGGATGGCACCGGGGAGCTGTTTTTT. As protein: CASSPQTGDGTGELFF.

This clonotype was observed a handful of times. The chain has TRBV18 and TRBJ1-1, with D unresolved. Germline-derived CDR1 and CDR2 are KGHSH and LQKENI. V was shortened by 1 base and J by 0 bases, with 15 bases between the two germline ends. This CDR3 has 17 residues. This CDR3 reads CASSPLATRYVNTEAFF. The DNA for the CDR3 is TGTGCCAGCTCACCACTGGCCACCCGTTACGTGAACACTGAAGCTTTCTTT.

This chain joins TRBV12-3 or TRBV12-4 and TRBJ2-3, with TRBD2 identical over 7 bases. The junction had 12 bases not matched to a gene; V was cut back by 5 bases and J by 4 bases. CDR3 length: 16 residues. CDR3 sequence: CASSPRERGSSDTQYF. The CDR3 DNA is TGTGCCAGCAGTCCTCGGGAGCGGGGTAGTTCAGATACGCAGTATTTT.

This clonotype was seen more than once but under ten times. V is TRBV5-6 and J is TRBJ2-1; TRBD1 matches at 9 bases. In germline, CDR1 is SGHDT, CDR2 YYEEEE. The CDR3 sequence is 15 residues long. Trimming removed 3 bases from V and 2 bases from J; junction bases left unmatched: 3. The CDR3 reads CASSWGQGTYNEQFF. The DNA of the CDR3 is TGTGCCAGCAGCTGGGGACAGGGTACCTACAATGAGCAGTTCTTC.

The chain uses TRBV2 and TRBJ2-2, with unresolved D. The CDR3 contains 14 residues. Per the germline V gene, CDR1 is SNHLY and CDR2 is FYNNEI. Trimming pared 6 bases from V and 0 bases from J, leaving 8 bases between. The CDR3 spells CASRQWANTGELFF. CDR3 DNA sequence: TGTGCCAGCAGACAGTGGGCGAACACCGGGGAGCTGTTTTTT.

The rearrangement uses TRBV27 and TRBJ2-3; possible D gene TRBD2, 7 bases. Germline CDR1 MNHEY, CDR2 SMNVEV (reference sequence). The CDR3 extends over 16 amino acids. Trimming stripped 6 bases from V and 4 bases from J, with 20 bases between. CDR3 region: CASSPIPRGPSDTQYF. Written as DNA, the CDR3 is TGTGCCAGCAGCCCCATCCCGCGGGGGCCCTCAGATACGCAGTATTTT.